This T cell receptor beta chain originates from a study of CD4 T cells in relation to SARS-CoV-2 and coronaviruses. Study summary: PBMCs were cultured with antigen for roughly 10 days before TCR beta sequencing.

The unexposed donors gave CD4+ T cells in about 2011-2018, prior to COVID-19. After roughly ten days of culture, CD4+ T cells were isolated. Cells permitting, SARS-CoV-2 S/N and four cold-coronavirus spikes were tested on unexposed-donor CD4+ T cells. Cultures received half-medium IL-2 refreshes on days 3 and 7. About this clone: No antigen is known for it.

Germline loops: CDR1 SGHVS, CDR2 FQNEAQ. Trimming cost V 5 bases and J 0 bases; bases outside gene matches: 9. CDR3 length: 16 residues. Repertoires were generated with immunoSEQ multiplex PCR, while TCRdb's copy carries only in-frame clones and drops some. Of 15,000 to 20,000 clones in the sample, more than 75% are singletons; the top ten hold 15% to 18%. The gene calls are TRBV7-8 and TRBJ1-1, with 7 bases lining up with TRBD1. Sequenced sample: CD4+ T cells from PBMCs, cultured in vitro. The TCR was taken from a human donor in good health. DNA for the CDR3: TGTGCCAGCAGCCGAGGCGGGGACAGAGTGAACACTGAAGCTTTCTTT. This codes for CASSRGGDRVNTEAFF.